The 9 T cell receptor beta chains below were found in one sample sequenced in a study of vaccination effects on CD4 cells after COVID-19. Their target antigens are unknown. The protocol was immunoSEQ multiplex PCR, while the TCRdb copy is restricted to in-frame clones and leaves out a portion. The sample carries 65,000 to 90,000 clones, approximately 75% recorded once. Viral peptide pools were used in the ViraFEST assay to expand antigen-specific CD4+ T cells, and sequencing came afterward. The authors isolated CD4+ T cells after roughly 10 days of culture. Vaccine recipients had no previous SARS-CoV-2 infection; their nucleocapsid antibodies were negative. The sequencing here drew on CD4+ T cells from PBMCs cultured with HCoV-NL63 spike peptides, taken before COVID-19 vaccination. The receptors derive from a human donor who received a COVID-19 vaccine.

The J gene is TRBJ2-6, the V gene TRBV7-2; 8 bases line up with TRBD1. Germline V CDR1 and CDR2: SGHTA, FQGNSA. CDR3 length equals 19 residues. V trimming: 4 bases; J trimming: 0 bases; junction bases outside the gene matches: 11. This CDR3 is CASSWQTGTGVSGANVLTF. The CDR3 DNA sequence: TGTGCCAGCAGCTGGCAAACCGGGACAGGAGTCTCTGGGGCCAACGTCCTGACTTTC.

The CDR3 DNA reads as TGTGCCAGGGAGATGTGGGGGGCTGGTGGCTACACCTTC. Its translation is CAREMWGAGGYTF. The V gene is TRBV12-3 or TRBV12-4, the J gene TRBJ1-2; perhaps TRBD1 as D (6 bases). CDR3 length: 13 residues. Trimming pared 9 bases from V and 7 bases from J, leaving 18 bases between.

This clone turned up a few times. The rearrangement links TRBV7-9 to TRBJ1-3, with no clear D. Between the trimmed V and J ends, which lost 2 bases and 7 bases, there was a span of 9 bases. The CDR3 extends over 13 amino acids. CDR1 and CDR2 (germline): SEHNR, FQNEAQ (reference sequence). DNA of the CDR3: TGTGCCAGCAGCTTATACCTTAGCAACACCATATATTTT. It codes for CASSLYLSNTIYF.

V gene TRBV12-5 combines with J gene TRBJ1-6, with no clear D. The CDR3 is 19 amino acids. Per germline, CDR1 LGHNT and CDR2 FRNRAP. The germline V and J ends were trimmed by 2 bases and 0 bases, with 17 bases remaining between them. The DNA of the CDR3 is TGTGCTAGTGGTTTGTCCCGGCCACTTCTGAGCTCCTATAATTCACCCCTCCACTTT. It is translated as CASGLSRPLLSSYNSPLHF.

The rearrangement joins TRBV7-2 to TRBJ2-3, with unresolved D. Germline V CDR1 and CDR2: SGHTA, FQGNSA. The length of the CDR3 is 15 residues. V was cut by 1 base and J by 2 bases, with 10 bases left in between. In DNA, the CDR3 is TGTGCCAGCAGCTTAGGTGCGGAAAACACAGATACGCAGTATTTT. Protein sequence: CASSLGAENTDTQYF.

The chain employs TRBV6-1 and TRBJ2-3, with D unresolved. Trimming took 4 bases from V and 1 from J, leaving 15 bases between them. The CDR3 runs 16 residues. Germline CDR1 is MNHNS and CDR2 is SASEGT. The CDR3 DNA is TGTGCCAGCAGTGCTCATAGGCTTGTGGGCACAGATACGCAGTATTTT. This sequence encodes CASSAHRLVGTDTQYF.

This rearrangement joins TRBV29-1 to TRBJ2-3; D is ambiguous. The V gene's germline CDR1 is SQVTM and CDR2 ANQGSEA. V was trimmed by 1 base and J by 0 bases, leaving 8 bases between them. There are 14 residues in the CDR3. CDR3 loop: CSVEGDASTDTQYF. Here the CDR3 DNA reads TGCAGCGTTGAAGGTGACGCTAGCACAGATACGCAGTATTTT.

V gene TRBV6-5 combines with J gene TRBJ2-3, with TRBD1 as a possible D gene (6 bases). Per germline, CDR1 MNHEY and CDR2 SVGAGI. Trimming removed 5 bases at V and 3 bases at J, with 12 bases between. The CDR3 contains 14 residues. The chain's CDR3 is CASSPQGRTDTQYF. DNA of the CDR3: TGTGCCAGCAGTCCTCAGGGGCGTACAGATACGCAGTATTTT.

Here the CDR3 reads CASSSTLAGGPSGANVLTF. The CDR3 DNA reads as TGTGCCAGCAGTTCTACTTTAGCGGGGGGGCCCTCTGGGGCCAACGTCCTGACTTTC. The rearrangement uses TRBV6-2 or TRBV6-3 and TRBJ2-6, with 11 positions matching TRBD2. Germline loops: CDR1 MNHEY, CDR2 SVGEGT. Unmatched junction bases numbered 8, after V lost 4 bases and J lost 0 bases. The CDR3 extends over 19 amino acids.